This record looks at one T cell receptor (beta chain) sequence and its context. What it recognizes is unknown. A multiplex PCR was run with 60 Vbeta primers and 13 Jbeta primers. Sequenced by immunoSEQ multiplex PCR; TCRdb stores in-frame clones only, minus some. Of some 250,000 clones listed, more than 75% are singletons. Germline V gene sequence: CDR1 GTSNPN, CDR2 SVGIG (reference sequence). V trimming: 3 bases; J trimming: 6 bases; junction bases outside the gene matches: 7. The CDR3 contains 15 residues. The donors, nominally healthy at sampling, likely had unrecorded immune exposures. The data stem from a study of cytomegalovirus exposure and HLA in healthy donors. Overall study findings and caveats: In a later analysis, a missense DCLRE1C variant was linked to TCR beta V- and J-gene trimming. Among immune exposure information, only CMV serostatus was available.

J is TRBJ1-5 and V is TRBV30; TRBD1 matches 11 bases. The source is a woman in her 40s in good health and CMV-seropositive. The sample taken for sequencing was PBMCs. CDR3 residues: CAWRAGTGGGQPQHF. CDR3 sequence (DNA): TGTGCCTGGAGGGCCGGGACAGGGGGTGGTCAGCCCCAGCATTTT.